Listed here are 8 T cell receptor beta chains from one sample, sequenced in a study of control samples from healthy donors and cancer patients. TCRdb's table, derived via immunoSEQ multiplex PCR, lists solely in-frame clones and lacks some. The sample holds 100,000 or so clones, roughly 78% seen once. The specimen was blood. The receptors originated from a woman between 55 and 75 years old in good health.

The rearrangement joins TRBV7-9 to TRBJ1-1, with TRBD1 matching 8 bases. From germline, CDR1 is SEHNR and CDR2 FQNEAQ (reference sequence). V lost 5 bases, J lost 6 bases, and 8 bases stayed unmatched. CDR3 length equals 14 residues. In DNA, the CDR3 is TGTGCCAGCAGCACCGACAGGGGAGGGGCTGAAGCTTTCTTT. It yields the protein CASSTDRGGAEAFF.

This clone appeared a single time. This chain uses TRBV11-2 with TRBJ2-5, with 7 bases lining up with TRBD2. The V gene's germline CDR1 is SGHAT and CDR2 FQNNGV. After removal of 5 bases from V and 9 bases from J, the junction contained 9 bases not matched to a gene. This CDR3 contains 13 residues. The CDR3: CASSIGLELAQYF. The CDR3 DNA follows: TGTGCCAGCAGCATTGGACTAGAGTTGGCCCAGTACTTC.

This clone has a handful of counts. The chain uses TRBV7-9 and TRBJ2-3, with 7 bases lining up with TRBD2. The V segment lost 1 base and the J segment 1 base; nucleotides outside the gene matches: 8. This CDR3 has 17 residues. Germline V CDR1 and CDR2: SEHNR, FQNEAQ (reference sequence). The CDR3 loop is CASSLGVGLGGTDTQYF. Written as DNA, the CDR3 is TGTGCCAGCAGCTTAGGAGTTGGACTAGGGGGCACAGATACGCAGTATTTT. Full variable domain (outside the CDR3, taken from reference TRBV7-9 and TRBJ2-3): DTGVSQNPRHKITKRGQNVTFRCDPISEHNRLYWYRQTLGQGPEFLTYFQNEAQLEKSRLLSDRFSAERPKGSFSTLEIQRTEQGDSAMYLCASSLGVGLGGTDTQYFGPGTRLTVL.

A few counts support this clone. V gene TRBV5-1 combines with J gene TRBJ2-1, with D unclear. The V end was cut by 4 bases, the J end by 6 bases, with 8 bases between. From germline, CDR1 is SGHRS and CDR2 YFSETQ. The CDR3 runs 12 residues. This chain's CDR3 is CASSHSSNEQFF. Written as DNA, the CDR3 is TGCGCCAGCAGCCACTCTAGCAATGAGCAGTTCTTC.

V and J are TRBV28 and TRBJ2-5; 10 bases map to TRBD2. CDR1 is MDHEN and CDR2 is SYDVKM in the germline V gene. This CDR3 has 16 residues. With V trimmed by 7 bases and J by 5 bases, 13 bases remained unmatched. As DNA, the CDR3 is TGTGCCAGCAAGGCCGGACTAGCGGAGGGGGGGGAGACCCAGTACTTC. This sequence encodes CASKAGLAEGGETQYF.

The genes are TRBV4-3 and TRBJ2-3, with TRBD2 matching over 8 bases. Germline trimming cut 4 bases from V and 6 bases from J; bases unmatched to any gene: 6. CDR1 is LGHNA, CDR2 YSLEER, per germline. The CDR3 loop spans 14 amino acids. The CDR3 bases are TGCGCCAGCAGCCCCGGGGGGGCGAGTGATACGCAGTATTTT. Protein: CASSPGGASDTQYF.

J is TRBJ2-1 and V is TRBV7-8; weak D call: TRBD2 (6 bases). Trimming left V 3 bases short and J 3 bases short, with 15 bases between. The CDR3 spans 16 residues. Germline V gene lookup returns CDR1 SGHVS and CDR2 FQNEAQ. CDR3 DNA sequence: TGTGCCAGCAGCTTCCAGGACGGGGAGGTCTACAATGAGCAGTTCTTC. This gives the protein CASSFQDGEVYNEQFF.

The rearrangement links TRBV18 to TRBJ2-3; TRBD2 aligns across 10 bases. The CDR3 contains 16 residues. Losses at the gene ends were 2 bases for V and 5 bases for J; bases not matched to a gene: 7. Germline V lookup: CDR1 KGHSH, CDR2 LQKENI. The CDR3 region has the DNA TGTGCCAGCTCACCAAAGCTAGCGGGAGTTAAAGATACGCAGTATTTT. Its protein product is CASSPKLAGVKDTQYF.